The text below deals with one TCR beta chain. The sample originates from a study of blood T cell repertoires in COVID-19. Study-level background: Samples taken during acute and convalescent COVID-19 were collected in the United States, Italy and Spain. From T cells, B-cell-depleted T cells, or PBMCs came the material, which was cDNA or gDNA.

How the authors handled the data: For nucleated cells, counts were estimated from reference gene primer amplification. The method was immunoSEQ multiplex PCR; TCRdb's version includes in-frame clones alone and lacks a portion of them. V and J calls and clone size are copied from that table; D and trimming were computed from the DNA. The profile covers around 94,000 clones, with around 81% appearing a single time and around 3% taken by the ten largest. Unmatched junction bases numbered 8, after V lost 4 bases and J lost 9 bases. The CDR3 length is 15 residues. Germline assignment: CDR1 SGHRS and CDR2 YFSETQ.

V gene TRBV5-1 combines with J gene TRBJ2-1; 12 bases match TRBD2. The specimen was peripheral blood. The TCR was taken from a man aged 50-59 years with acute or convalescent COVID-19. CDR3 bases: TGCGCCAGCAGCCCGCTAGCGGGGGGGCCGGGTGAGCAGTTCTTC. Translated: CASSPLAGGPGEQFF.